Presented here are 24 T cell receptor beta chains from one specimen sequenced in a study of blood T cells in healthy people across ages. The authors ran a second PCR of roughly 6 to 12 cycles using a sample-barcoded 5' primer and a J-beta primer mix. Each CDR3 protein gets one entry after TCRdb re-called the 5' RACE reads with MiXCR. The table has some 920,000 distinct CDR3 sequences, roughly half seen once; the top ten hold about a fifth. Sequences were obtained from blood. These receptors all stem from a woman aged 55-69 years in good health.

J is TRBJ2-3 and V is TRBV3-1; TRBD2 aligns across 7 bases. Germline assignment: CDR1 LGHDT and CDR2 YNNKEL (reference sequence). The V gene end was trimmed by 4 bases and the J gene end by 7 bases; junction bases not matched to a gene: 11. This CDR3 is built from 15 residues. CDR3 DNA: TGTGCCAGCAGCCCGGCCGGCGGGAGTCGGAATACGCAGTATTTT. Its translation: CASSPAGGSRNTQYF.

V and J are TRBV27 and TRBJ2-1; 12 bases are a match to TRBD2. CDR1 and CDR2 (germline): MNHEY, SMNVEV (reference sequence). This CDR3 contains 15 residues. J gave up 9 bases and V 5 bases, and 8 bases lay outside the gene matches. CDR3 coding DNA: TGTGCCAGCAGTCAGACGACTAGCGGGAGAGGTGAGCAGTTCTTC. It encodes CASSQTTSGRGEQFF.

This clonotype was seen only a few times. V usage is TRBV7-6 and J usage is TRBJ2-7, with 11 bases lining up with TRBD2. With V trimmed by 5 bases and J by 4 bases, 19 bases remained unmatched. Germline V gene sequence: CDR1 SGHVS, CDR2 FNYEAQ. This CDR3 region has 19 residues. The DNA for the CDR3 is TGTGCCAGCAGCCTCCCCGCAAACCTAGCGGGAGGTAATATTTACGAGCAGTACTTC. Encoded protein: CASSLPANLAGGNIYEQYF.

CDR3 in amino acids: CASSRIIGDTQYF. The DNA of the CDR3 is TGTGCCAGCAGCAGGATCATCGGTGATACGCAGTATTTT. The chain employs TRBV7-3 and TRBJ2-3; no reliable D call. The V end lost 5 bases, the J end lost 6 bases, and 12 bases lay between the germline ends. Germline V gene data show CDR1 as SGHTA and CDR2 as FQGTGA. CDR3 length equals 13 residues. Looking up the rest from reference TRBV7-3 and TRBJ2-3 gives the full variable domain: GAGVSQTPSNKVTEKGKYVELRCDPISGHTALYWYRQSLGQGPEFLIYFQGTGAADDSGLPNDRFFAVRPEGSVSTLKIQRTERGDSAVYLCASSRIIGDTQYFGPGTRLTVL.

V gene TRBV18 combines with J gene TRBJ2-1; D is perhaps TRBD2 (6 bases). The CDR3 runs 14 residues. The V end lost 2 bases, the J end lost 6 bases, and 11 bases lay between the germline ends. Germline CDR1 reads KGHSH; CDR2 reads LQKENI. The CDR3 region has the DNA TGTGCCAGCTCACCAGACGGGGGACTCAATGAGCAGTTCTTC. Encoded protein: CASSPDGGLNEQFF.

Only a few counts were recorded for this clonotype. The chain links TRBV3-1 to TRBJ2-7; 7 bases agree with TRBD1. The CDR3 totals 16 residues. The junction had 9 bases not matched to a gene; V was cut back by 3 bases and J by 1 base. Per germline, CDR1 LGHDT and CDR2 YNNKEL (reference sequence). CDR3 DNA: TGTGCCAGCAGCCACTACAGGGGCTCCAATTCCTACGAGCAGTACTTC. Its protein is CASSHYRGSNSYEQYF.

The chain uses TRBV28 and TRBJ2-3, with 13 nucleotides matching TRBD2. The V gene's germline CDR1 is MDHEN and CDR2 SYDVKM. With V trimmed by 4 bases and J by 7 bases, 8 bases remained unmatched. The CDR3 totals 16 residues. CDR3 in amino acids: CASSSTGTSGMHTQYF. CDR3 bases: TGTGCCAGCAGTTCTACTGGGACTAGCGGGATGCATACGCAGTATTTT.

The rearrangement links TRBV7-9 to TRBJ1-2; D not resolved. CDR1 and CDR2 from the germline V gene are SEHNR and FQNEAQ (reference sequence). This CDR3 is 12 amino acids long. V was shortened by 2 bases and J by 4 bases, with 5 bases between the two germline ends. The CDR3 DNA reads TGTGCCAGCAGCTTATACAGCTATGGCTACACCTTC. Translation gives CASSLYSYGYTF.

The CDR3 nucleotides read TGCAGTGCTAGGGGGCCCCGGGAGGGGTTATACAATGAGCAGTTCTTC. Translating it yields CSARGPREGLYNEQFF. The chain has TRBV20-1 and TRBJ2-1; 8 nucleotides match TRBD2. Trimming took 3 bases from V and 4 from J; bases not matched to a gene: 11. This CDR3 contains 16 residues. Looked up from germline, CDR1 is DFQATT and CDR2 is SNEGSKA (reference sequence).

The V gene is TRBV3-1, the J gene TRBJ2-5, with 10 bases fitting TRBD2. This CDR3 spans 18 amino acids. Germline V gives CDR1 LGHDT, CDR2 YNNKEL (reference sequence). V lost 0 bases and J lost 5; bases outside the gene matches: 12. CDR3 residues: CASSQDLGLAGVMETQYF. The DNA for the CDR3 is TGTGCCAGCAGCCAAGATCTAGGCCTAGCGGGAGTCATGGAGACCCAGTACTTC.

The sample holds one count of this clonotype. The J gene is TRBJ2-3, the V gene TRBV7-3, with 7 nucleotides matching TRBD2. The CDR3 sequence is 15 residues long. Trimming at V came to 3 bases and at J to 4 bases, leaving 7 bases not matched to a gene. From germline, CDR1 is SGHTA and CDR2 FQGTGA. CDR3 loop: CASSLGTTPPDTQYF. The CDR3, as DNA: TGTGCCAGCAGCTTGGGGACTACACCCCCAGATACGCAGTATTTT.

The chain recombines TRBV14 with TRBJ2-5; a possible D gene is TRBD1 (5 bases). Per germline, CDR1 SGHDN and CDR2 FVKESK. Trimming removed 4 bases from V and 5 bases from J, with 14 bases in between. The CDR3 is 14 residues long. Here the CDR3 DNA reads TGTGCCAGCAGCCGTGACAGTACCTCGGAGACCCAGTACTTC. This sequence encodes CASSRDSTSETQYF. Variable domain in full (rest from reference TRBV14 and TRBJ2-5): EAGVTQFPSHSVIEKGQTVTLRCDPISGHDNLYWYRRVMGKEIKFLLHFVKESKQDESGMPNNRFLAERTGGTYSTLKVQPAELEDSGVYFCASSRDSTSETQYFGPGTRLLVL.

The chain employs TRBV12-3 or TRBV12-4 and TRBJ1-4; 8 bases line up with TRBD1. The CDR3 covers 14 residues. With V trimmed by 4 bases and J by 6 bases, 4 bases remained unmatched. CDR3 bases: TGTGCCAGCAGTTCAGGGGGCGGGGATGAAAAACTGTTTTTT. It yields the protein CASSSGGGDEKLFF.

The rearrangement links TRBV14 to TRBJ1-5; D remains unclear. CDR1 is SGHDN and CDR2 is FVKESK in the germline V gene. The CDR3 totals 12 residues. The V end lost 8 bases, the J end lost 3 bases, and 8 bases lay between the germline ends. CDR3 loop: CASSKPNQPQHF. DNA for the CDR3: TGTGCCAGCTCCAAGCCCAATCAGCCCCAGCATTTT.

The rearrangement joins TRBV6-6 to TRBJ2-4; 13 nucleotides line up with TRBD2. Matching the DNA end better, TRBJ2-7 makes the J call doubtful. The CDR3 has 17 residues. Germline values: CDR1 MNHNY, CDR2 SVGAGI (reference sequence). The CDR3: CASSPRTSGSFGYEQYF. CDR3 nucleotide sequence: TGTGCCAGCAGTCCCCGGACTAGCGGGAGTTTTGGTTACGAGCAGTACTTC.

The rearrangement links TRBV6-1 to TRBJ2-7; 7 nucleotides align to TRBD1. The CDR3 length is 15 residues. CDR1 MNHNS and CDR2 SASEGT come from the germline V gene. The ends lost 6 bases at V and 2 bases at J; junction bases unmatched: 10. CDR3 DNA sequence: TGTGCCAGCAGCCCCGAAACAGGGGTTACCTACGAGCAGTACTTC. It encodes CASSPETGVTYEQYF.

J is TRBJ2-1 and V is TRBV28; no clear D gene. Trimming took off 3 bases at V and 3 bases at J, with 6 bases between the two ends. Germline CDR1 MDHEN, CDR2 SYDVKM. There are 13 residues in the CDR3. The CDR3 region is CASSFYSYNEQFF. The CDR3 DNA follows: TGTGCCAGCAGTTTCTACAGCTACAATGAGCAGTTCTTC.

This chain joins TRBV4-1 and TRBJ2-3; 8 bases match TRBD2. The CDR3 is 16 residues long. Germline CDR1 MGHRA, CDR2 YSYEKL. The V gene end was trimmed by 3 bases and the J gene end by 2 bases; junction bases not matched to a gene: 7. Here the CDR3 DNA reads TGCGCCAGCAGCCACACTACTAGCGGCTACACAGATACGCAGTATTTT. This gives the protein CASSHTTSGYTDTQYF.

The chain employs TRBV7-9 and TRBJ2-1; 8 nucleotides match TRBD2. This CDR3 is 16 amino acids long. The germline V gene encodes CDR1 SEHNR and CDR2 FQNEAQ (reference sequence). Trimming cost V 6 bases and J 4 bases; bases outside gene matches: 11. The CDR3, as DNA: TGTGCCAGCAGTCGGACCCTTAGCGGGGTTTACAATGAGCAGTTCTTC. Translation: CASSRTLSGVYNEQFF.

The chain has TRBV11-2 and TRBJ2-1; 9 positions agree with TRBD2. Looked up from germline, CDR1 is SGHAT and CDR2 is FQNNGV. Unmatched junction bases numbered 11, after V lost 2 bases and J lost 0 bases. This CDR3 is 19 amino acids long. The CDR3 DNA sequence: TGTGCCAGCAGCTTAACGCTAGCGGGATCAGCGAGCTCCTACAATGAGCAGTTCTTC. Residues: CASSLTLAGSASSYNEQFF.

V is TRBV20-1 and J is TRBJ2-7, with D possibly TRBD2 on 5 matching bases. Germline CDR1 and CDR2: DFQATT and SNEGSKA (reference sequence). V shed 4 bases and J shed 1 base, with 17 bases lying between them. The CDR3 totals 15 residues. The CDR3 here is CSANGQASLSYEQYF. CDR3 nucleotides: TGCAGTGCTAATGGTCAAGCTAGCCTATCCTACGAGCAGTACTTC.

The CDR3 DNA reads as TGCAGTGCTAGAGTCTTTGGAAGCAACTATGGCTACACCTTC. This codes for CSARVFGSNYGYTF. The chain couples TRBV20-1 to TRBJ1-2, with D unclear. CDR3 length: 14 amino acids. V was pared by 1 base and J by 2 bases, with 11 bases between. Germline lookup yields CDR1 DFQATT and CDR2 SNEGSKA (reference sequence).

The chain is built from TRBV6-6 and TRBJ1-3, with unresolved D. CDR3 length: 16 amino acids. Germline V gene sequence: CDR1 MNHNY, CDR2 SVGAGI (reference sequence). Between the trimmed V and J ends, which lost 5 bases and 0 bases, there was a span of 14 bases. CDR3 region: CASSIVQVNSGNTIYF. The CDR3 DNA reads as TGTGCCAGCAGTATAGTTCAGGTGAACTCTGGAAACACCATATATTTT.

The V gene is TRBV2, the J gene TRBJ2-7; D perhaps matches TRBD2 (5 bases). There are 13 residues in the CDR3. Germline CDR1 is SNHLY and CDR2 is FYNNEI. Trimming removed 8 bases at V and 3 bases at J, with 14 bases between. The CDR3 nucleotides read TGTGCCAGCGCTCCGGAGGTTGACTACGAGCAGTACTTC. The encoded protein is CASAPEVDYEQYF.